This T cell receptor (beta chain) was captured by sequencing in a study of T cells in Graves' hyperthyroidism and ophthalmopathy. Details on this clonotype: The target antigen is unknown.

Investigators excluded patients with uncontrolled infection, other autoimmune disease, pregnancy or lactation. Broader study findings: Model-based prediction identified ophthalmopathy a median around 6.5 months prior to its onset.

There are 16 residues in the CDR3. V was trimmed by 8 bases and J by 4 bases, leaving 23 bases between them. CDR1 is SGHTA and CDR2 is FQGNSA in the germline V gene. RNA transcripts served as the template for amplifying TCR beta CDR3 regions. An initial round of RT-PCR targeting the TCR CDR3 relied on the HTBI primer set. TCRdb independently ran MiXCR on the multiplex PCR reads; one entry per CDR3 protein. The profile shows 540,000 or so distinct CDR3 sequences, under 60% of them singletons. The receptor comes from an adult woman with Graves' disease, either hyperthyroidism or ophthalmopathy (not recorded which). Material: peripheral blood or thyroid tissue (not recorded which). The rearrangement uses TRBV7-2 and TRBJ2-5; D is possibly TRBD1 (6 bases). CDR3 in DNA: TGTGCCAGCTGCCAAGCACCCAGGGGTTTAGGAGAGACCCAGTACTTC. Protein product: CASCQAPRGLGETQYF.